The 24 T cell receptor beta chains reported below all come from one sample, sequenced in a study of T cell changes during pregnancy in multiple sclerosis. Libraries were prepared by immunoSEQ multiplex PCR; TCRdb keeps only in-frame clonotypes and omits some of them. This sample has about 75,000 clones, with 80% to 95% found just once. The starting material was CD4+ T cells from peripheral blood mononuclear cells, obtained before pregnancy. The receptors here all came from a female donor with multiple sclerosis, enrolled in a pregnancy study.

The sample holds a few counts of this clone. The chain combines TRBV28 with TRBJ2-7; D may be TRBD2 (5 bases). Trimming removed 3 bases from V and 3 bases from J, with 9 bases in between. The V gene's germline CDR1 is MDHEN and CDR2 SYDVKM. The CDR3 length is 13 residues. The CDR3 region has the DNA TGTGCCAGCAGTTTGAGACTAAACTACGAGCAGTACTTC. It codes for CASSLRLNYEQYF.

The chain combines TRBV4-1 with TRBJ2-7; 12 nucleotides line up with TRBD2. The CDR3 is made up of 16 amino acids. With V trimmed by 0 bases and J by 7 bases, 7 bases remained unmatched. CDR1 MGHRA and CDR2 YSYEKL come from the germline V gene. CDR3 residues: CASSQEGLAGGREQYF. In nucleotides, the CDR3 is TGCGCCAGCAGCCAAGAGGGTCTAGCGGGGGGGCGTGAGCAGTACTTC.

The chain employs TRBV6-5 and TRBJ1-3, with unresolved D. The germline CDR1 and CDR2 sequences are MNHEY and SVGAGI. The length of the CDR3 is 14 residues. Between the trimmed V and J ends, which lost 5 bases and 0 bases, there was a span of 8 bases. The CDR3 is CASSDTYSGNTIYF. DNA for the CDR3: TGTGCCAGCAGTGACACCTACTCTGGAAACACCATATATTTT.

The chain is built from TRBV28 and TRBJ1-1, with TRBD1 as a possible D gene (6 bases). V lost 8 bases to trimming and J lost 5 bases, with 15 bases between them. This CDR3 spans 13 amino acids. Germline CDR1 is MDHEN and CDR2 is SYDVKM. CDR3 residues: CASLPGGRTEAFF. CDR3 coding DNA: TGTGCCAGCTTGCCGGGGGGCAGGACTGAAGCTTTCTTT.

In nucleotides, the CDR3 is TGTGCCTGGAGTGGAATTAGCGGGGGGAAAGAGACCCAGTACTTC. Residues: CAWSGISGGKETQYF. The chain carries TRBV30 and TRBJ2-5; 10 bases agree with TRBD2. CDR1 is GTSNPN, CDR2 SVGIG, per germline (reference sequence). This CDR3 contains 15 residues. The V gene end was trimmed by 1 base and the J gene end by 3 bases; junction bases not matched to a gene: 5. The variable domain in full, completed from reference TRBV30 and TRBJ2-5, reads SQTIHQWPATLVQPVGSPLSLECTVEGTSNPNLYWYRQAAGRGLQLLFYSVGIGQISSEVPQNLSASRPQDRQFILSSKKLLLSDSGFYLCAWSGISGGKETQYFGPGTRLLVL.

This clone was detected only once. J is TRBJ2-2 and V is TRBV30; TRBD2 is a possible D gene (7 bases). Germline V lookup: CDR1 GTSNPN, CDR2 SVGIG (reference sequence). The CDR3 is 15 amino acids. Trimming took 5 bases from V and 4 from J, leaving 17 bases between them. The CDR3 spells CAWVQWGGRTGELFF. CDR3 nucleotide sequence: TGTGCCTGGGTCCAGTGGGGGGGCCGCACCGGGGAGCTGTTTTTT.

The genes are TRBV19 and TRBJ1-2; 9 bases are shared with TRBD1. Unmatched junction bases numbered 6, after V lost 6 bases and J lost 4 bases. Germline loops: CDR1 LNHDA, CDR2 SQIVND (reference sequence). This CDR3 region has 14 residues. The DNA for the CDR3 is TGTGCCAGTAGGATTACAGGGGGCGTCTATGGCTACACCTTC. It translates to CASRITGGVYGYTF.

This chain uses TRBV5-4 with TRBJ2-1; tentatively, D is TRBD1 (6 bases). This CDR3 spans 15 amino acids. Looked up from germline, CDR1 is SGHNT and CDR2 is YYREEE (reference sequence). The ends were cut back, 0 bases at V and 7 bases at J, with 14 bases in the middle. The CDR3 loop reads CASSLGGVQGNEQFF. The CDR3 DNA reads TGTGCCAGCAGCTTGGGGGGAGTACAGGGAAATGAGCAGTTCTTC.

The rearrangement links TRBV2 to TRBJ2-1; 9 bases are a match to TRBD2. Trimming removed 3 bases from V and 2 bases from J; junction bases left unmatched: 2. This CDR3 contains 15 residues. Germline V gene sequence: CDR1 SNHLY, CDR2 FYNNEI. CDR3 coding DNA: TGTGCCAGCAGTGAGACTAGCGGCCCCTACAATGAGCAGTTCTTC. Translating it yields CASSETSGPYNEQFF. Full variable domain (outside the CDR3, taken from reference TRBV2 and TRBJ2-1): EPEVTQTPSHQVTQMGQEVILRCVPISNHLYFYWYRQILGQKVEFLVSFYNNEISEKSEIFDDQFSVERPDGSNFTLKIRSTKLEDSAMYFCASSETSGPYNEQFFGPGTRLTVL.

V usage is TRBV5-4 and J usage is TRBJ2-2; TRBD1 aligns across 9 bases. The CDR3 totals 15 residues. The J segment lost 6 bases and the V segment lost 0 bases, leaving 3 bases of the junction unmatched. Per germline, CDR1 SGHNT and CDR2 YYREEE (reference sequence). The CDR3 nucleotides read TGTGCCAGCAGCTTGGACAGGGGGCTCGCCGGGGAGCTGTTTTTT. It specifies CASSLDRGLAGELFF.

This sequence joins TRBV29-1 and TRBJ1-4, with D uncertain. The CDR3 runs to 13 residues. Trimming cost V 7 bases and J 7 bases, with 16 bases left between them. Germline assignment: CDR1 SQVTM and CDR2 ANQGSEA. This CDR3 is CSAPVEGGEKLFF. In DNA form, the CDR3 reads TGCAGCGCTCCCGTGGAGGGTGGTGAAAAACTGTTTTTT.

This clone was picked up one time. This chain joins TRBV4-1 and TRBJ2-7; D is unclear. Germline CDR1 and CDR2: MGHRA and YSYEKL. Trimming removed 0 bases from V and 1 base from J, with 13 bases in between. The CDR3 extends over 16 amino acids. Written as DNA, the CDR3 is TGCGCCAGCAGCCAAGATATCCAGGCGTTATCCTACGAGCAGTACTTC. Its protein is CASSQDIQALSYEQYF.

The chain uses TRBV5-6 and TRBJ1-5; tentative D call: TRBD1 (6 bases). Germline V CDR1 and CDR2: SGHDT, YYEEEE. The CDR3 covers 14 residues. V was pared by 4 bases and J by 4 bases, with 12 bases between. The CDR3 here is CASSLRTGNQPQHF. The CDR3 DNA sequence: TGTGCCAGCAGCCTACGAACAGGGAATCAGCCCCAGCATTTT.

The rearrangement joins TRBV5-6 to TRBJ2-6; 10 bases agree with TRBD1. CDR1 and CDR2 from the germline V gene are SGHDT and YYEEEE. There are 17 residues in the CDR3. The V gene end was trimmed by 7 bases and the J gene end by 2 bases; junction bases not matched to a gene: 9. CDR3 DNA sequence: TGTGCCAGCTTCGAAAGACAGGGGGCGCCTGGGGCCAACGTCCTGACTTTC. Translation: CASFERQGAPGANVLTF.

The chain couples TRBV7-6 to TRBJ2-1, with 13 bases aligning to TRBD2. With 5 bases clipped from V and 2 bases from J, the junction kept 6 bases outside the gene matches. Germline CDR1 SGHVS, CDR2 FNYEAQ. The CDR3 runs 17 residues. CDR3 DNA: TGTGCCAGCAGCCCTCGGACTAGCGGGAGTACCTACAATGAGCAGTTCTTC. Protein: CASSPRTSGSTYNEQFF.

The chain has TRBV6-5 and TRBJ2-2; D is perhaps TRBD2 (6 bases). This CDR3 is 15 amino acids long. Looked up from germline, CDR1 is MNHEY and CDR2 is SVGAGI. Trimming pared 4 bases from V and 3 bases from J, leaving 12 bases between. The CDR3 sequence: CASSFVSGDTGELFF. CDR3 DNA: TGTGCCAGCAGTTTCGTTAGCGGTGACACCGGGGAGCTGTTTTTT.

The V and J genes are TRBV11-3 and TRBJ2-1, with D tentatively TRBD1 (6 bases). Germline CDR1 reads SGHNT; CDR2 reads YENEEA. The germline V and J ends were trimmed by 5 bases and 6 bases, with 14 bases remaining between them. This CDR3 is built from 14 residues. The CDR3: CASSIVQGSNEQFF. In DNA, the CDR3 is TGTGCCAGCAGCATCGTACAGGGTTCCAATGAGCAGTTCTTC.

This sequence joins TRBV5-1 and TRBJ2-1; TRBD1 might be the D (8 bases). V was cut by 5 bases and J by 4 bases, with 13 bases left in between. The CDR3 runs to 14 residues. Germline loops: CDR1 SGHRS, CDR2 YFSETQ. CDR3 nucleotide sequence: TGCGCCAGCAGACAGGGGGAGGGGTACAATGAGCAGTTCTTC. Translation gives CASRQGEGYNEQFF.

The V gene is TRBV18, the J gene TRBJ2-3; 7 bases are a match to TRBD2. Losses at the gene ends were 3 bases for V and 6 bases for J; bases not matched to a gene: 0. Germline CDR1 is KGHSH and CDR2 is LQKENI. This CDR3 spans 12 amino acids. The CDR3 spells CASSPGGDTQYF. For the CDR3, the DNA is TGTGCCAGCTCACCGGGGGGGGATACGCAGTATTTT.

This chain uses TRBV15 with TRBJ2-1; tentative D call: TRBD1 (6 bases). Trimming took off 0 bases at V and 5 bases at J, with 23 bases between the two ends. Germline-derived CDR1 and CDR2 are LNHNV and YYDKDF (reference sequence). The CDR3 totals 19 residues. Here the CDR3 reads CATSRDWEKGRQVHNEQFF. DNA of the CDR3: TGTGCCACCAGCAGAGATTGGGAAAAGGGGAGACAGGTTCACAATGAGCAGTTCTTC.

The gene calls are TRBV9 and TRBJ2-1; 7 nucleotides agree with TRBD2. The CDR3 loop spans 15 amino acids. Germline V gives CDR1 SGDLS, CDR2 YYNGEE. V was clipped by 0 bases and J by 4 bases; unmatched bases: 4. The CDR3 sequence is CASSVGASGYNEQFF. CDR3 DNA: TGTGCCAGCAGCGTAGGGGCTAGCGGTTACAATGAGCAGTTCTTC. The whole variable domain, remainder taken from reference TRBV9 and TRBJ2-1, is DSGVTQTPKHLITATGQRVTLRCSPRSGDLSVYWYQQSLDQGLQFLIQYYNGEERAKGNILERFSAQQFPDLHSELNLSSLELGDSALYFCASSVGASGYNEQFFGPGTRLTVL.

The V gene is TRBV5-6, the J gene TRBJ1-2; D is perhaps TRBD1 (5 bases). Germline assignment: CDR1 SGHDT and CDR2 YYEEEE. The V end lost 1 base, the J end lost 7 bases, and 14 bases lay between the germline ends. This CDR3 has 14 amino acids. The chain's CDR3 is CASSLPRVFGGYTF. For the CDR3, the DNA is TGTGCCAGCAGCTTGCCCAGGGTTTTTGGTGGCTACACCTTC. Drawing the rest from reference TRBV5-6 and TRBJ1-2, the complete variable domain is DAGVTQSPTHLIKTRGQQVTLRCSPKSGHDTVSWYQQALGQGPQFIFQYYEEEERQRGNFPDRFSGHQFPNYSSELNVNALLLGDSALYLCASSLPRVFGGYTFGSGTRLTVV.

This clone was seen only a few times. The rearrangement links TRBV11-2 to TRBJ1-2; no firm D call. Per germline, CDR1 SGHAT and CDR2 FQNNGV. CDR3 length: 14 amino acids. Trimming took 0 bases from V and 4 from J, leaving 9 bases between them. DNA for the CDR3: TGTGCCAGCAGCTTAGATCCCAGATTCTATGGCTACACCTTC. Translated: CASSLDPRFYGYTF. Combining the CDR3 with reference TRBV11-2 and TRBJ1-2 gives the whole variable domain EAGVAQSPRYKIIEKRQSVAFWCNPISGHATLYWYQQILGQGPKLLIQFQNNGVVDDSQLPKDRFSAERLKGVDSTLKIQPAKLEDSAVYLCASSLDPRFYGYTFGSGTRLTVV.

V usage is TRBV18 and J usage is TRBJ1-4, with 8 bases matching TRBD1. This CDR3 is built from 15 residues. V trimming: 3 bases; J trimming: 5 bases; junction bases outside the gene matches: 5. Germline CDR1 reads KGHSH; CDR2 reads LQKENI. As DNA, the CDR3 is TGTGCCAGCTCACCGAGACAGGGGAGAAATGAAAAACTGTTTTTT. It translates to CASSPRQGRNEKLFF.